The following is a TCR beta chain sequence with its context. These data belong to a study of beta chain features in type 1 diabetes. Overall study: The patient and healthy donor groups were comparable for age, gender and cell yields.

V lost 8 bases and J lost 8, with 15 bases in between. The length of the CDR3 is 11 residues. CDR1 is GTSNPN and CDR2 is SVGIG in the germline V gene (reference sequence). Purities over 98% were achieved in all sorted populations. Sequenced material consisted of expressed TCRB transcripts (all of the isolated RNA was reverse transcribed). The method was immunoSEQ multiplex PCR; TCRdb's version includes in-frame clones alone and lacks a portion of them. The profile shows 250,000 or so clones, about 71% of them singletons. Sequencing was performed on naive CD4+ T cells from blood. This TCR was recovered from a man between 25 and 39 years old in good health. The chain links TRBV30 to TRBJ1-2; perhaps TRBD1 as D (6 bases). In nucleotides, the CDR3 is TGTGCCCGCTTGGGGGCCTGGGGCTACACCTTC. It encodes CARLGAWGYTF.